This T cell receptor (beta chain) appears in the sequencing data of a study of response to subunit inactivated influenza vaccine. TCRdb re-called the RT-PCR reads with MiXCR, one entry per CDR3 protein. This table holds hundreds of thousands of distinct CDR3 sequences, about 7.6% found once. This clonotype has a count of ten or more. Its antigen is unknown. Trimming removed 4 bases from V and 2 bases from J; junction bases left unmatched: 5. CDR3 length: 14 amino acids. Germline CDR1 reads SGHRS; CDR2 reads YFSETQ. Notes on the study in general: Seasonal influenza vaccination, on each occasion, was suggested by the authors to recruit few new T cells.

This clonotype was obtained from a man between 50 and 69 years old who received an inactivated influenza vaccine. Sequenced material: PBMCs from blood, taken roughly 24 months after vaccination. The V gene is TRBV5-1, the J gene TRBJ2-5; 7 bases fit TRBD1. The CDR3 DNA reads as TGCGCCAGCAGCGACGGGACAGTACAAGAGACCCAGTACTTC. Translating gives CASSDGTVQETQYF.